The present TCR beta chain was sequenced within a study of blood T cell repertoires in COVID-19. The overall study: Sources were T cells, B-cell-depleted T cells, or PBMCs; the material itself was cDNA or gDNA.

CDR1 and CDR2 from the germline V gene are MGHRA and YSYEKL. V was trimmed by 0 bases and J by 3 bases, leaving 9 bases between them. The CDR3 has 15 residues. TCRdb's table, derived via immunoSEQ multiplex PCR, lists solely in-frame clones and lacks some. The sample includes 300,000 to 400,000 clones, about 90% of them seen just once. What was sequenced was peripheral blood. This TCR was sampled from a woman between 18 and 29 years old who had recovered from COVID-19. The chain is built from TRBV4-1 and TRBJ2-4; D is perhaps TRBD1 (6 bases). The CDR3 here is CASSQDRGDKNIQYF. The CDR3 DNA follows: TGCGCCAGCAGCCAAGACAGGGGAGACAAAAACATTCAGTACTTC.